Listed below are T cell receptor beta chains from one sample, sequenced in a study of cytomegalovirus exposure and HLA in healthy donors. Profiling relied on immunoSEQ multiplex PCR, and the TCRdb table lists in-frame clones only, not all of them. This table has tens of thousands of clones, about 88% appearing once. The specimen was PBMCs. These receptors were taken from a man between 18 and 29 years old in good health and CMV-seronegative. The CDR3 runs from the conserved cysteine through the conserved F or W. The D gene is left open where the match is weak. Rows give clone size only sometimes, using once, few, many, or a class for an expanded clone.

CDR3 DNA: TGCGCCAGCAGCCCGGGACAGGTCCGAGAGACCCAGTACTTC; CDR3 protein: CASSPGQVRETQYF; V gene: TRBV5-1; clone size: NA; D gene: TRBD1; J gene: TRBJ2-5
CDR3 DNA: TGTGCCAGCAGCTTGGAGGGACAGAACTATGGCTACACCTTC; CDR3 protein: CASSLEGQNYGYTF; V gene: TRBV5-5; clone size: NA; D gene: TRBD1; J gene: TRBJ1-2
CDR3 DNA: TGCGCCAGCAGCCAAGGACAGGGTAGGAACGAGCAGTACTTC; CDR3 protein: CASSQGQGRNEQYF; V gene: TRBV4-3; clone size: NA; D gene: TRBD1; J gene: TRBJ2-7
CDR3 DNA: TGTGCCAGGTCAGCGGGAGGTTCCTACGAGCAGTACTTC; CDR3 protein: CARSAGGSYEQYF; V gene: TRBV2; clone size: once; D gene: TRBD2; J gene: TRBJ2-7
CDR3 DNA: TGTGCCAGCAGTTTGGTCAGGTCCGATCAGCCCCAGCATTTT; CDR3 protein: CASSLVRSDQPQHF; V gene: TRBV27; clone size: few; D gene: NA; J gene: TRBJ1-5
CDR3 DNA: TGTGCCAGCAGTTCGGGACAGGGGGAGGCTTTCTTT; CDR3 protein: CASSSGQGEAFF; V gene: TRBV6-6; clone size: NA; D gene: TRBD1; J gene: TRBJ1-1
CDR3 DNA: TGTGCCAGCAGTGAACAGGGGGCTCACACTGAAGCTTTCTTT; CDR3 protein: CASSEQGAHTEAFF; V gene: TRBV6-1; clone size: once; D gene: TRBD1; J gene: TRBJ1-1
CDR3 DNA: TGTGCCAGCAGTTTTAACCCACTAGGGTTCAATGAGCAGTTCTTC; CDR3 protein: CASSFNPLGFNEQFF; V gene: TRBV27; clone size: NA; D gene: NA; J gene: TRBJ2-1
CDR3 DNA: TGCGCCAGCAGCCAGGACAGGGGACTATCTGGAAACACCATATATTTT; CDR3 protein: CASSQDRGLSGNTIYF; V gene: TRBV4-1; clone size: NA; D gene: TRBD1; J gene: TRBJ1-3
CDR3 DNA: TGCGCCAGCAGCTTGAGCCTCGGGACAGCATATGGCTACACCTTC; CDR3 protein: CASSLSLGTAYGYTF; V gene: TRBV5-1; clone size: NA; D gene: TRBD1; J gene: TRBJ1-2